This TCR beta chain originates from a study of a mutant IDH1 vaccine in newly diagnosed glioma. Study-wide background: Investigators started vaccination 4-6 weeks after radiotherapy alone, or with temozolomide cycles. Patients got radiotherapy, temozolomide, or both beforehand, and most got both. Visit V12 happened at week 35; visit V13 happened at week 47. Study results and caveats: Changes in top peripheral clonotypes did not appear linked to pseudoprogression.

This clone was seen a single time. The antigen is unknown. Data came from immunoSEQ multiplex PCR; TCRdb stores just in-frame clones and leaves some out. The table lists tens of thousands of clones, under 85% of them singletons. Documented time point: week 47, end of study. One vaccine dose held 300 ug of mutant IDH1 20-mer peptide and came with topical imiquimod. The sequence derives from a woman between 50 and 59 years old with glioma. Sequenced here: PBMCs, sampled from a glioma patient whose treatment included an IDH1 peptide vaccine.

This CDR3 is CASSYRTGPTVAGQYF. CDR3 in DNA: TGTGCCAGCAGTTACAGGACGGGCCCCACTGTTGCGGGGCAGTACTTC. The J gene is TRBJ2-7, the V gene TRBV6-6, with a tentative D call TRBD2 (5 bases). The CDR3 runs 16 residues. The germline CDR1 and CDR2 sequences are MNHNY and SVGAGI (reference sequence). Trimming pared 2 bases from V and 9 bases from J, leaving 23 bases between.